Listed here are 15 T cell receptor beta chains from one sample, sequenced in a study of T cells of healthy individuals. Each CDR3 protein is one row after TCRdb ran MiXCR on the 5' RACE reads. The sample shows 45,000 to 60,000 distinct CDR3 sequences, under 15% of them seen only once. The source is a human donor in good health.

This clonotype was picked up many times. V is TRBV5-4 and J is TRBJ1-6; 10 bases map to TRBD1. V dropped 4 bases and J dropped 7; count of bases not matched to a gene: 11. This CDR3 spans 17 amino acids. The germline V gene encodes CDR1 SGHNT and CDR2 YYREEE (reference sequence). In DNA form, the CDR3 reads TGTGCCAGCAGCCCCGGGACAGGGGCCCAACTCAATTCACCCCTCCACTTT. Amino acids: CASSPGTGAQLNSPLHF.

This clonotype was picked up many times. The chain is built from TRBV18 and TRBJ2-5; D is unclear. Germline V gene lookup returns CDR1 KGHSH and CDR2 LQKENI. This CDR3 spans 11 amino acids. Trimming shortened V by 4 bases and J by 1 base, and 1 base separated the two germline ends. Here the CDR3 DNA reads TGTGCCAGCTCACTCCAAGAGACCCAGTACTTC. Its protein is CASSLQETQYF.

The CDR3 sequence is CSAEGTGDTDTQYF. CDR3 nucleotide sequence: TGCAGTGCTGAGGGGACAGGAGACACAGATACGCAGTATTTT. The rearrangement links TRBV20-1 to TRBJ2-3, with 8 bases lining up with TRBD1. The CDR3 extends over 14 amino acids. The germline gives CDR1 DFQATT, CDR2 SNEGSKA (reference sequence). V lost 5 bases and J lost 2; bases outside the gene matches: 6.

The rearrangement joins TRBV2 to TRBJ2-7; a possible D gene is TRBD1 (6 bases). Germline loops: CDR1 SNHLY, CDR2 FYNNEI. This CDR3 spans 13 amino acids. V was pared by 6 bases and J by 1 base, with 10 bases between. DNA of the CDR3: TGTGCCAGCAGCAAGGACAGATCCTACGAGCAGTACTTC. Protein product: CASSKDRSYEQYF.

This CDR3 reads CASSIQTAYQETQYF. CDR3 coding DNA: TGTGCCAGCAGTATCCAGACGGCGTACCAAGAGACCCAGTACTTC. The chain has TRBV28 and TRBJ2-5; D not certain. There are 15 residues in the CDR3. The V gene's germline CDR1 is MDHEN and CDR2 SYDVKM. V lost 5 bases and J 0 bases, leaving 13 bases between the germline ends.

This clonotype was found many times. This sequence joins TRBV6-5 and TRBJ2-7, with TRBD1 matching over 10 bases. V dropped 9 bases and J dropped 1; count of bases not matched to a gene: 3. The CDR3 contains 13 residues. Germline V lookup: CDR1 MNHEY, CDR2 SVGAGI. The CDR3 sequence: CASRTGGSYEQYF. CDR3 bases: TGTGCCAGTAGGACAGGGGGGTCCTACGAGCAGTACTTC.

The chain employs TRBV15 and TRBJ1-5; 7 bases match TRBD1. The CDR3 is made up of 15 amino acids. Germline V gives CDR1 LNHNV, CDR2 YYDKDF (reference sequence). The V segment lost 1 base and the J segment 3 bases; nucleotides outside the gene matches: 3. In nucleotides, the CDR3 is TGTGCCACCAGCAGAGGCGGGACAGACAATCAGCCCCAGCATTTT. This gives the protein CATSRGGTDNQPQHF.

This clonotype was seen only a few times. V and J are TRBV20-1 and TRBJ2-7; 7 bases map to TRBD2. Germline loops: CDR1 DFQATT, CDR2 SNEGSKA (reference sequence). This CDR3 is 14 amino acids long. J was trimmed by 0 bases and V by 7 bases; bases with no gene match: 9. CDR3: CSVVPGGTSYEQYF. The CDR3 bases are TGCAGTGTGGTACCGGGAGGAACCTCCTACGAGCAGTACTTC.

This clonotype was counted ten times or more. The V gene is TRBV12-5, the J gene TRBJ2-1, with D possibly TRBD2 on 6 matching bases. V was pared by 4 bases and J by 8 bases, with 24 bases between. Germline CDR1 reads LGHNT; CDR2 reads FRNRAP. This CDR3 has 17 amino acids. The CDR3 here is CASGSVSLAGRRHEQFF. The CDR3 nucleotides read TGTGCTAGTGGTTCCGTTAGTCTGGCGGGGCGGAGGCATGAGCAGTTCTTC.

This sequence joins TRBV7-2 and TRBJ2-2; no clear D. Germline loops: CDR1 SGHTA, CDR2 FQGNSA. V lost 1 base and J 7 bases, leaving 7 bases between the germline ends. The CDR3 is 13 amino acids. In DNA form, the CDR3 reads TGTGCCAGCAGCTTAGGAGATGGCGGGGAGCTGTTTTTT. Protein product: CASSLGDGGELFF.

The chain links TRBV5-1 to TRBJ2-7; 8 nucleotides align to TRBD2. This CDR3 spans 16 amino acids. The germline V gene has CDR1 SGHRS and CDR2 YFSETQ. Trimming cost V 3 bases and J 3 bases; bases outside gene matches: 11. The CDR3 protein is CASSSGPSGTSYEQYF. DNA of the CDR3: TGCGCCAGCAGCTCCGGGCCCAGCGGGACTAGCTACGAGCAGTACTTC.

V usage is TRBV20-1 and J usage is TRBJ2-3, with 9 bases matching TRBD1. The germline CDR1 and CDR2 sequences are DFQATT and SNEGSKA (reference sequence). Trimming took 2 bases from V and 4 from J; bases not matched to a gene: 4. The CDR3 extends over 14 amino acids. CDR3 in amino acids: CSARRTGGADTQYF. In DNA form, the CDR3 reads TGCAGTGCTAGACGAACAGGGGGCGCAGATACGCAGTATTTT.

This clonotype was seen many times. V and J are TRBV29-1 and TRBJ1-1, with a possible D match to TRBD1 (5 bases). V lost 7 bases, J lost 4 bases, and 19 bases lay in between. CDR1 is SQVTM, CDR2 ANQGSEA, per germline. CDR3 length: 14 residues. The CDR3, as DNA: TGCAGCGCAACTACCGGGACGGCCGCCACTGAAGCTTTCTTT. Protein: CSATTGTAATEAFF.

This rearrangement joins TRBV20-1 to TRBJ1-2; possible D gene TRBD1, 5 bases. The CDR3 runs 13 residues. Per the germline V gene, CDR1 is DFQATT and CDR2 is SNEGSKA (reference sequence). Trimming took off 0 bases at V and 6 bases at J, with 11 bases between the two ends. In nucleotides, the CDR3 is TGCAGTGCTAGAGATCTTGAAGGGGATGGCTACACCTTC. It encodes CSARDLEGDGYTF.

The chain recombines TRBV21-1 with TRBJ1-1; the table's D gene call, TRBD1, was not cross checked with the DNA. TRBV21-1 is noted as a pseudogene. This CDR3 has 15 residues. This chain's CDR3 is CASSTSIRENTEAFF. The CDR3 nucleotides read TGTGCCAGCAGCACCTCGATCAGGGAGAACACTGAAGCTTTCTTT.